These T cell receptor beta chains were read from a single sample in a study of prognosis after radiotherapy for stage I lung cancer. In TCRdb, the multiplex PCR reads were re-called with MiXCR into one record per CDR3 protein. There are 20,000 to 25,000 distinct CDR3 sequences in the sample; around 36% occur only once, and approximately 60% lies in the top ten. Source: PBMCs, taken before or after stereotactic body radiation therapy (not recorded which). These receptors all come from a donor aged 50 or older with non-small cell lung cancer. CDR3s include the opening cysteine and the closing phenylalanine or tryptophan. D genes are given only for firm matches. Not all rows give a size; the values are once, few, many and, for expanded clones, a class.

V gene	J gene	CDR3 length	clone size	D gene	CDR3 protein	CDR3 DNA
TRBV6-2/TRBV6-3	TRBJ1-2	14	many	-	CASSYSDSRRSYTF	TGTGCCAGCAGTTACTCTGACTCCCGGAGAAGCTACACCTTC
TRBV30	TRBJ2-7	14	-	-	CAWSLVGGYVEQYF	TGTGCCTGGAGTCTCGTGGGGGGCTATGTGGAGCAGTACTTC
TRBV6-2/TRBV6-3	TRBJ2-3	15	many	-	CASSYGAKGTDTQYF	TGTGCCAGCAGTTACGGAGCAAAGGGCACAGATACGCAGTATTTT
TRBV7-3	TRBJ2-1	18	many	TRBD2	CASSLTPRTSGRKYEQFF	TGTGCCAGCAGCTTAACCCCACGGACTAGCGGGAGAAAGTATGAGCAGTTCTTC
TRBV5-1	TRBJ2-2	17	-	-	CASSLGSAGPNTGELFF	TGCGCCAGCAGCTTAGGGTCGGCAGGGCCGAACACCGGGGAGCTGTTTTTT
TRBV4-2	TRBJ2-7	15	many	TRBD1	CASRRQGAGIYEQYF	TGTGCCAGCAGACGACAGGGGGCTGGCATCTACGAGCAGTACTTC
TRBV4-3	TRBJ2-1	16	many	TRBD2	CASSQEGTSGRDEQFF	TGCGCCAGCAGCCAAGAAGGAACTAGCGGGAGGGATGAGCAGTTCTTC
TRBV4-3	TRBJ2-6	15	many	-	CASSPGFSGANVLTF	TGCGCCAGCAGCCCGGGCTTTTCTGGGGCCAACGTCCTGACTTTC
TRBV6-2/TRBV6-3	TRBJ1-5	15	many	TRBD1	CASSPGTGGRQPQHF	TGTGCCAGCAGTCCCGGGACAGGGGGCCGTCAGCCCCAGCATTTT
TRBV7-9	TRBJ1-2	14	-	-	CASSSPNQGGGYTF	TGTGCCAGCAGTTCGCCAAACCAGGGTGGTGGCTACACCTTC
TRBV9	TRBJ2-2	16	many	-	CASSVLADLVTGELFF	TGTGCCAGCAGCGTATTGGCCGACCTCGTGACCGGGGAGCTGTTTTTT
TRBV12-3/TRBV12-4	TRBJ2-2	16	many	TRBD1	CASSRWGQGATGELFF	TGTGCCAGCAGCAGGTGGGGACAGGGGGCCACCGGGGAGCTGTTTTTT
TRBV19	TRBJ1-5	14	medium-sized	-	CASSIREGNQPQHF	TGTGCCAGTAGTATAAGGGAGGGCAATCAGCCCCAGCATTTT
TRBV28	TRBJ2-5	15	many	TRBD1	CASSTPTGTGETQYF	TGTGCCAGCAGTACCCCGACAGGGACGGGCGAGACCCAGTACTTC
TRBV6-1	TRBJ2-3	14	-	TRBD2	CASPGLAGADTQYF	TGTGCCAGCCCGGGACTAGCGGGAGCTGATACGCAGTATTTT
TRBV6-9	TRBJ2-3	15	-	-	CASSYRYPPKDTQYF	TGTGCCAGCAGTTACCGCTATCCTCCCAAAGATACGCAGTATTTT
TRBV28	TRBJ2-3	15	-	TRBD1	CASSPQGARTDTQYF	TGTGCCAGCAGTCCACAGGGGGCAAGGACAGATACGCAGTATTTT
TRBV7-3	TRBJ2-1	15	many	-	CASSSDYAGYNEQFF	TGTGCCAGCAGCTCTGACTATGCGGGCTACAATGAGCAGTTCTTC
TRBV12-3/TRBV12-4	TRBJ2-5	15	many	-	CASRSGTGAKETQYF	TGTGCCAGCAGGTCCGGGACTGGAGCGAAAGAGACCCAGTACTTC
TRBV20-1	TRBJ2-1	14	many	TRBD2	CSAMGGIAGDEQFF	TGCAGTGCTATGGGAGGGATAGCGGGAGATGAGCAGTTCTTC
TRBV7-8	TRBJ2-3	15	-	TRBD1	CASSLTGQGGGTQYF	TGTGCCAGCAGCTTAACTGGACAGGGGGGAGGCACGCAGTATTTT
TRBV7-3	TRBJ2-3	13	many	-	CASSSDDTDTQYF	TGTGCCAGCAGCTCCGACGACACAGATACGCAGTATTTT
TRBV24-1	TRBJ2-2	15	-	TRBD1	CATSDTGGGTGELFF	TGTGCCACCAGTGATACAGGGGGTGGAACCGGTGAGCTGTTTTTT
TRBV24-1	TRBJ2-5	16	many	TRBD2	CATGSLAGDRGETQYF	TGTGCCACTGGGTCGCTAGCGGGAGACAGGGGAGAGACCCAGTACTTC
TRBV7-8	TRBJ2-4	15	-	TRBD1	CASSLLDRDKNIKYF	TGTGCCAGCAGCTTACTGGACAGGGACAAAAACATTAAGTACTTC
TRBV20-1	TRBJ2-1	16	-	TRBD2	CSARGLAGAIGNEQFF	TGCAGTGCCCGAGGGCTAGCGGGAGCAATTGGGAATGAGCAGTTCTTC
TRBV28	TRBJ2-3	17	-	-	CASSSRVGRGHTDTQYF	TGTGCCAGCAGTTCCCGGGTAGGGCGGGGCCACACAGATACGCAGTATTTT
TRBV11-3	TRBJ2-7	16	-	TRBD1	CASSLLRDRGIGEQYF	TGTGCCAGCAGCTTACTCCGGGACAGGGGAATCGGCGAGCAGTACTTC
TRBV3-1	TRBJ2-3	16	many	TRBD2	CASSQGGASGADTQYF	TGTGCCAGCAGCCAAGGGGGGGCTAGCGGGGCAGATACGCAGTATTTT
TRBV2	TRBJ2-5	13	many	-	CASRPDSHETQYF	TGTGCCAGCAGACCTGACAGCCATGAGACCCAGTACTTC
TRBV29-1	TRBJ2-1	14	many	-	CSGIGRFYSNEQFF	TGCAGCGGGATCGGTAGGTTTTACAGCAATGAGCAGTTCTTC
TRBV28	TRBJ2-7	15	many	-	CASSPQGGITYEQYF	TGTGCCAGCAGTCCACAGGGCGGTATAACCTACGAGCAGTACTTC
TRBV12-3/TRBV12-4	TRBJ2-7	17	-	-	CASPLPWRIAEHYEQYF	TGTGCCAGCCCACTTCCTTGGAGAATAGCGGAGCACTACGAGCAGTACTTC
TRBV4-2	TRBJ1-1	14	-	-	CASSLVAPNTEAFF	TGTGCCAGCAGCCTTGTAGCCCCGAACACTGAAGCTTTCTTT
TRBV7-3	TRBJ1-6	15	many	-	CASSLWDSYNSPLHF	TGTGCCAGCAGCTTATGGGACTCCTATAATTCACCCCTCCACTTT
TRBV27	TRBJ2-3	14	many	-	CASSGDPGTDTQYF	TGTGCCAGCAGTGGGGACCCAGGGACAGATACGCAGTATTTT
TRBV12-3/TRBV12-4	TRBJ2-2	17	-	TRBD1	CASSFWTGGVNTCELFF	TGTGCCAGCAGTTTTTGGACAGGGGGCGTGAACACCTGTGAGCTGTTTTTT
TRBV3-1	TRBJ2-7	11	many	-	CASSLNYEQYF	TGTGCCAGCAGCCTAAACTACGAGCAGTACTTC
TRBV11-2	TRBJ2-7	12	-	-	CASSLDGHEQYF	TGTGCCAGCAGCTTAGATGGCCACGAGCAGTACTTC
TRBV28	TRBJ1-3	15	many	TRBD1	CASSPGTAEVNTIYF	TGTGCCAGCAGTCCAGGGACAGCGGAGGTAAACACCATATATTTT
TRBV4-1	TRBJ1-2	14	many	TRBD1	CASSQGTVRYGYTF	TGCGCCAGCAGCCAGGGGACAGTCCGCTATGGCTACACCTTC
TRBV11-3	TRBJ2-1	14	many	-	CASSLGAQGNEQFF	TGTGCCAGCAGCTTAGGGGCCCAGGGCAATGAGCAGTTCTTC
TRBV28	TRBJ2-2	15	-	-	CASSLSPLGCGELFF	TGTGCCAGCAGTTTATCCCCTCTTGGTTGCGGGGAGCTGTTTTTT